The source of this T cell receptor (beta chain) is a study of cytomegalovirus exposure and HLA in healthy donors. Whole-study findings and limits: A few CMV-associated chains were confirmed in vitro to be specific for CMV antigens. There were over 150 TCR beta chains listed as cytomegalovirus-associated. The dataset shows that most TCR sequences were rare, while some public TCRs occurred in many donors. Diagnosis of cytomegalovirus status made by the classifier reportedly showed high specificity and sensitivity.

Here immunoSEQ multiplex PCR was the method, and the copy in TCRdb shows in-frame clones only, minus some. The table records about 44,000 clones, over 85% of them present only once. With regard to this clone: Antigen specificity is unknown.

Germline V gives CDR1 LGHNA, CDR2 YNFKEQ. The CDR3 consists of 16 residues. V lost 0 bases, J lost 1 base, and 12 bases lay in between. Sequencing input: PBMCs. The TCR originated in a woman under 30 in good health and CMV-seronegative. V gene TRBV4-2 combines with J gene TRBJ2-5; D remains unclear. The CDR3 is CASSQDFADFQETQYF. CDR3 nucleotide sequence: TGTGCCAGCAGCCAAGATTTCGCCGACTTCCAAGAGACCCAGTACTTC.